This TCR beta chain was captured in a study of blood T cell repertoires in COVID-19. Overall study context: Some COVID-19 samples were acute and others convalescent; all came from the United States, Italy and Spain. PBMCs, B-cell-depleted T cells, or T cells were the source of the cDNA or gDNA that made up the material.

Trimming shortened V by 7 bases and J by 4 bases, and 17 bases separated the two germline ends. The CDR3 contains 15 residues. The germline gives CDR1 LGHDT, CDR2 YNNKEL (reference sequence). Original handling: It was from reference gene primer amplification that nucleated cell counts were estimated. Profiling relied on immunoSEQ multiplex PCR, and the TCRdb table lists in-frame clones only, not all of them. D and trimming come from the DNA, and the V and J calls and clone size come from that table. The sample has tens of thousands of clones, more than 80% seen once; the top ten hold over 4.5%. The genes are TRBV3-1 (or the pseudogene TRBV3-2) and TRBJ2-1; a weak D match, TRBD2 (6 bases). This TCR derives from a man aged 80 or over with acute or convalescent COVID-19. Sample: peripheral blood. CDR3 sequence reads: CASTKREVDYNEQFF. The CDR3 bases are TGTGCCAGCACCAAAAGGGAGGTCGATTACAATGAGCAGTTCTTC.